This T cell receptor (beta chain) originates from a study of cytomegalovirus exposure and HLA in healthy donors. Turning to the study itself: Unique TCR beta sequences numbering about 100 million came from 150 million to 200 million T cells in an earlier analysis. Study-level findings and limits: The Asian-associated ancestry cluster reportedly had fewer N-insertions than the approximately 670-donor mean in a later analysis. In a later analysis, at a false discovery rate of 0.05, 16,951 TCR beta sequences were associated with HLA alleles.

To note about this clone: The antigen remains unidentified.

With V trimmed by 2 bases and J by 4 bases, 16 bases remained unmatched. This CDR3 region has 18 residues. Germline CDR1 reads LGHNA; CDR2 reads YNFKEQ. Primers included in the PCR were 60 Vbeta and 13 Jbeta primers. Here immunoSEQ multiplex PCR was the method, and the copy in TCRdb shows in-frame clones only, minus some. The sample lists some 150,000 clones; about 72% were seen once. At collection, donors were nominally healthy, but unrecorded immune exposures were probable. Sequenced input: PBMCs. The source is a man aged 35-49 years in good health and CMV-seronegative. The V call is TRBV4-2, the J call TRBJ2-5; 7 nucleotides line up with TRBD2. Here the CDR3 reads CASSQMGGSGSQVETQYF. The DNA for the CDR3 is TGTGCCAGCAGCCAAATGGGGGGGAGTGGTAGCCAGGTAGAGACCCAGTACTTC.